This T cell receptor (beta chain) was observed in a study of early T cells in non-severe SARS-CoV-2 infection. Study-wide background: The input, bulk RNA from unsorted whole blood, was sequenced, and chains were unpaired. Broader study findings: VDJdb-based annotation leaned toward anti-spike CD8 responses and missed private and CD4 specificities.

Unique molecular identifier tags were affixed to discrete cDNA molecules. TCRdb re-called the 5' RACE reads through MiXCR, storing one row per CDR3 protein. The sample lists around 34,000 distinct CDR3 sequences; over 3.5% were seen once. This CDR3 has 15 residues. Germline V gene data show CDR1 as MNHNY and CDR2 as SVGAGI (reference sequence). With 6 bases clipped from V and 5 bases from J, the junction kept 12 bases outside the gene matches. This clonotype was recorded at least ten times. The antigen remains unidentified. Input material: whole blood. This clonotype originated in an adult who was a healthcare worker with PCR-confirmed SARS-CoV-2 infection or an uninfected control (not recorded which). The V and J genes are TRBV6-6 and TRBJ1-2; 7 nucleotides match TRBD1. CDR3 residues: CASRNRGRGSYGYTF. CDR3 DNA: TGTGCCAGCAGGAACAGGGGCAGGGGGTCGTATGGCTACACCTTC.